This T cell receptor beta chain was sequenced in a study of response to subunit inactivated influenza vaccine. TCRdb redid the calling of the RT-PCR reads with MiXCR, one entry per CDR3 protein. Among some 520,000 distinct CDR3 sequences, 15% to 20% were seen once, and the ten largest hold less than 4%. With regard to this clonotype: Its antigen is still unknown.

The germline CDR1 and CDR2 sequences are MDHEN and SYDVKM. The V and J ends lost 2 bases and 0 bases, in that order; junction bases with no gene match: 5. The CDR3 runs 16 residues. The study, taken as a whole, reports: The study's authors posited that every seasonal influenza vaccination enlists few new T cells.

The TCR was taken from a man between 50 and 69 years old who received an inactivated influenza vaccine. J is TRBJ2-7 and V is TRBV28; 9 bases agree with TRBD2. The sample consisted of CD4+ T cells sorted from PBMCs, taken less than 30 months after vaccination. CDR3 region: CASSLGLAGLSYEQYF. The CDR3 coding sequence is TGTGCCAGCAGTTTAGGGCTAGCGGGACTCTCCTACGAGCAGTACTTC.